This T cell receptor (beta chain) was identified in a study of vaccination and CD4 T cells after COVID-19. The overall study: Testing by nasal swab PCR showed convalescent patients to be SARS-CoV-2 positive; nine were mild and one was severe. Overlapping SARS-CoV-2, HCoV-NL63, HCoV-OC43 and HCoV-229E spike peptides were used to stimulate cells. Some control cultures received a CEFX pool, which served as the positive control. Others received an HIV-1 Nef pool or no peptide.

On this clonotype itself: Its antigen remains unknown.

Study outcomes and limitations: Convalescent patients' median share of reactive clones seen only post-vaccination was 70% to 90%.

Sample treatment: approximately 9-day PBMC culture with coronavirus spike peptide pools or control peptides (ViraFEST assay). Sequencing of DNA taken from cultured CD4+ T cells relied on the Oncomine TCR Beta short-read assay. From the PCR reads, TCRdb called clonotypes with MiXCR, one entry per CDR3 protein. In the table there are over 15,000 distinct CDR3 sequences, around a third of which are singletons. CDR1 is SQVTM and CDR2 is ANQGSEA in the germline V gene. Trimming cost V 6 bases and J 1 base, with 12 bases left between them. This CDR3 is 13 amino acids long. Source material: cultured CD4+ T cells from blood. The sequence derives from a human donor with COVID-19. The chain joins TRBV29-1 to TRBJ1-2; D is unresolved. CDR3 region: CSVVPGRNYGYTF. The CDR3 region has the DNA TGCAGCGTCGTACCCGGACGTAACTATGGCTACACCTTC. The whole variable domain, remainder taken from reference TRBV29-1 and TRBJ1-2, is SAVISQKPSRDICQRGTSLTIQCQVDSQVTMMFWYRQQPGQSLTLIATANQGSEATYESGFVIDKFPISRPNLTFSTLTVSNMSPEDSSIYLCSVVPGRNYGYTFGSGTRLTVV.